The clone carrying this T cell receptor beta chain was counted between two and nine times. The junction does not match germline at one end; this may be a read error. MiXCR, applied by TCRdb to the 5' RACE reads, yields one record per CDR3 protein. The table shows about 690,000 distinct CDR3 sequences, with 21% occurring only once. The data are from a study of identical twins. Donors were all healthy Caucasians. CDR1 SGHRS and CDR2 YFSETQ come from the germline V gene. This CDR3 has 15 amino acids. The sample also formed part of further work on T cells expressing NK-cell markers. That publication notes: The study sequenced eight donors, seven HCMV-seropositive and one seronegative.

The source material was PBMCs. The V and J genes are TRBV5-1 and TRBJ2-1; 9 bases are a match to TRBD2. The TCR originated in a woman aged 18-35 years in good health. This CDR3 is CASSVGTSSDNEQFF. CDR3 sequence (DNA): TGCGCCAGCAGCGTCGGGACTAGCTCCGACAATGAGCAGTTCTTC. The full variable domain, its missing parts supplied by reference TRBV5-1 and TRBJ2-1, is KAGVTQTPRYLIKTRGQQVTLSCSPISGHRSVSWYQQTPGQGLQFLFEYFSETQRNKGNFPGRFSGRQFSNSRSEMNVSTLELGDSALYLCASSVGTSSDNEQFFGPGTRLTVL.